The source of this T cell receptor beta chain is a study of shared clonotypes between healthy human individuals. None of the donors, who were healthy HIV-negative adults, had recently had acute infections or vaccinations. Around 31,000 T cell genomes, or approximately 0.3 ug DNA, went into unsorted PBMC replicate PCRs. Sequencing was performed with immunoSEQ multiplex PCR; in TCRdb, only in-frame clones are kept and a portion is missing. The data contain 550,000 to 600,000 clones, around 78% of them singletons. The source is a woman in her thirties or forties in good health. Some clones in this sample may be carry-over from other donors' samples. Sequencing was performed on PBMCs.

CDR3 protein: CAWGENTEAFF. CDR3 nucleotides: TGTGCCTGGGGGGAGAACACTGAAGCTTTCTTT. The V call is TRBV30, the J call TRBJ1-1; D remains ambiguous. CDR3 size: 11 residues. Per germline, CDR1 GTSNPN and CDR2 SVGIG (reference sequence). V was shortened by 5 bases and J by 1 base, with 5 bases between the two germline ends.